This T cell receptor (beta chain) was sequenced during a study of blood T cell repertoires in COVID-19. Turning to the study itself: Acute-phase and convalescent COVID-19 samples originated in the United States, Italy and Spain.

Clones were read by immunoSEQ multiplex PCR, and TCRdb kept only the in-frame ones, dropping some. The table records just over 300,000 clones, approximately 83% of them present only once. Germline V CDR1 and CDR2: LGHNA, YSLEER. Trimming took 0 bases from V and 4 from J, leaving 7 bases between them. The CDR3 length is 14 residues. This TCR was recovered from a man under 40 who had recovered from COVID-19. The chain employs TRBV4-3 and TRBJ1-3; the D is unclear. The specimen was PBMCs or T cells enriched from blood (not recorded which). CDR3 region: CASSQDLRGNTIYF. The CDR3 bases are TGCGCCAGCAGCCAAGACCTGAGGGGAAACACCATATATTTT.